This T cell receptor (beta chain) is drawn from a study of blood T cell repertoires in COVID-19. Study-wide background: Specimens from acute and convalescent COVID-19 originated in the United States, Italy and Spain.

Sequenced by immunoSEQ multiplex PCR; TCRdb stores in-frame clones only, minus some. Found here are 310,000 or so clones, more than 70% of them singletons; the top ten hold around 1.5%. The sequenced sample was peripheral blood. This receptor was obtained from a woman aged 45-59 years with acute or convalescent COVID-19.

CDR3 region: CATSRALAGVVYEQYF. CDR3 sequence (DNA): TGTGCCACCAGCAGAGCGCTAGCGGGAGTAGTCTACGAGCAGTACTTC. This chain joins TRBV15 and TRBJ2-7, with 10 bases fitting TRBD2. The germline V gene has CDR1 LNHNV and CDR2 YYDKDF (reference sequence). The length of the CDR3 is 16 residues. V dropped 1 base and J dropped 3; count of bases not matched to a gene: 6. The full variable domain, rest sourced from reference TRBV15 and TRBJ2-7, is DAMVIQNPRYQVTQFGKPVTLSCSQTLNHNVMYWYQQKSSQAPKLLFHYYDKDFNNEADTPDNFQSRRPNTSFCFLDIRSPGLGDTAMYLCATSRALAGVVYEQYFGPGTRLTVT.